This T cell receptor beta chain was captured by sequencing in a study of T cell responses to AZD1222 COVID-19 vaccine listed by TCRdb under 2021. In the study overall: AZD1222 recipients with second doses at about 4 weeks or about 12 weeks were pooled, because spike-specific TCR depth and breadth did not differ between schedules. Trial participants were enrolled by age into subgroups of 18-55, 56-69 and 70-plus years, and 148, 28 and 57 TCR-sequenced participants, respectively, were included in these subgroups. TCR sequencing covered roughly 230 trial participants: 200 to 220 given two doses of AZD1222 and 26 given two doses of MenACWY control vaccine.

The CDR3 regions of human TCRbeta chains were analyzed by immunosequencing. In the original analysis: Repertoire TCRs were checked for matches against a reference library of SARS-CoV-2-specific TCRs that had been generated using the MIRA antigen-specificity platform. Breadth was defined as the fraction of unique TCRs that were SARS-CoV-2-associated. Depth was defined as the fraction of total T cells that were SARS-CoV-2-associated. Using the MIRA data, each spike-specific TCR was mapped to the spike region that the TCR reacts to and placed in a CD4 or CD8 class. Log10-transformed breadth and depth values were compared by one-way ANOVA with Sidak's multiple comparisons tests. TCRdb took this table from immuneACCESS and kept in-frame rearrangements with V and J called. Such tables lack part of the clones; where checked against another copy, unresolved V genes explain under half of the gap, and the rest is unexplained. V and J calls plus clone size are reproduced from that table; the DNA served to infer D and trimming. Across this sample there are under 100,000 clones, with roughly 84% seen only once. Jointly, the top ten make up over 2.5% of the sample.

With regard to this clone: Its antigen remains undetermined. Nothing much larger sits one base from this clone, and base qualities are not available.

On the study overall, not on this receptor specifically: The 56-69-year group was small, and its depth increase did not reach significance, likely because of low power. After two AZD1222 doses, both the breadth and the depth of spike-specific TCRs were significantly higher than at day 0 and than in MenACWY recipients. Participants were mostly white British and included more females than males, and it was suggested by the authors that clonal diversity may have been underestimated. Conclusions about previously exposed vaccinees were limited because only six AZD1222 recipients were SARS-CoV-2 seropositive at baseline. Epitopes outside the regions mutated in the B.1.351 and B.1.1.7 variants were reportedly recognized by nearly half of the unique spike-specific TCRs. The vaccine-associated CD4 TCRs covered the entire spike protein, and the dominant responses fell in regions 160-218 and 743-854. Because no day 14 peak-response samples were available, the repertoires could be characterized only after the peak T cell response.

The sample's time point label, in plain terms: baseline before first vaccination. Vaccinee samples were obtained from the UK trials COV001 and COV002, which included a single-blind randomized controlled phase 2/3 trial of AZD1222 (ChAdOx1 nCoV-19) in healthy adults. Trial participant PBMC samples were collected at day 0 and day 28 after the second dose for TCRbeta chain sequencing. The V end loses 1 base and the J end loses 4 bases, and a stretch of 11 bases separates them. CDR1 and CDR2 (SGHRS, YFSETQ) derive from the germline V gene. Reading from cysteine to phenylalanine, the CDR3 counts 15 amino acids. Here the CDR3 DNA is all that survives: 45 bases in frame from base 1.

The TCR sequence derives from an adult in good health. The chain is encoded by TRBV5-1 joined to TRBJ1-4, with an unclear D gene assignment. Sequencing used peripheral blood, obtained on day 0 of AZD1222 vaccination. CDR3 region: CASSLSSRINEKLFF. In nucleotides, the sequence is TGCGCCAGCAGCTTGTCATCTCGGATTAATGAAAAACTGTTTTTT.